What follows are 27 T cell receptor beta chains derived from one specimen sequenced in a study of tumor-infiltrating lymphocytes in primary liver carcinoma. Using a constant-region primer together with ProtoScript II reverse transcriptase, TCR beta cDNA was made from about 500 ng of total RNA. Three nested multiplex PCR rounds, a slightly modified ARM-PCR, produced the libraries for TCR beta. Investigators reported that the first two PCR rounds, at 10 to 11 cycles each, used TRBV1-TRBV30 forward primers with a C-beta reverse primer. TCRdb redid the calling of the multiplex PCR reads with MiXCR, one entry per CDR3 protein. Of approximately 88,000 distinct CDR3 sequences in the sample, roughly 70% were seen once. Co-extraction of RNA and DNA was performed on 20-30 mg of unsorted bulk tissue. The specimen was tumor-adjacent normal liver tissue. These receptors all stem from a man aged 40-49 years with primary liver carcinoma and hepatitis B virus infection.

This clonotype came up once. The chain joins TRBV28 to TRBJ2-3, with 9 bases fitting TRBD2. The V gene's germline CDR1 is MDHEN and CDR2 SYDVKM. The V gene end was trimmed by 4 bases and the J gene end by 2 bases; junction bases not matched to a gene: 10. The CDR3 is 17 residues long. CDR3 sequence: CASSSSSGSGNTDTQYF. For the CDR3, the DNA is TGTGCCAGCAGTTCCAGTAGCGGGAGTGGTAACACAGATACGCAGTATTTT. Full variable domain (remainder filled in from reference TRBV28 and TRBJ2-3): DVKVTQSSRYLVKRTGEKVFLECVQDMDHENMFWYRQDPGLGLRLIYFSYDVKMKEKGDIPEGYSVSREKKERFSLILESASTNQTSMYLCASSSSSGSGNTDTQYFGPGTRLTVL.

Worth noting for this clonotype: Being one base from a much bigger clone, this may be a read error. The rearrangement links TRBV5-4 to TRBJ1-1, with 7 bases matching TRBD1. Germline V gene lookup returns CDR1 SGHNT and CDR2 YYREEE (reference sequence). The CDR3 has 12 amino acids. V shed 3 bases, J shed 7 bases, and the junction held 3 bases outside the gene matches. Here the CDR3 DNA reads TGTGCCAGCAGCTGCCCAGGGGGTGAAGCTTTCTTT. The encoded protein is CASSCPGGEAFF.

About this clonotype: The conserved final phenylalanine or tryptophan is absent from the CDR3, which likely points to a read error. No DNA is shown, since the ends of the CDR3 on it are uncertain; the CDR3 is the one TCRdb lists. The CDR3: CASSLGLEETRYL. The rearrangement links TRBV11-2 to TRBJ2-5; the table calls TRBD2, which could not be checked here. Counting both end residues, the CDR3 totals 13 amino acids. Germline V lookup: CDR1 SGHAT, CDR2 FQNNGV.

This clonotype was seen a single time. Germline is not matched at one junction end, which may reflect a read error. The chain employs TRBV11-2 and TRBJ1-4, with a tentative D call TRBD1 (5 bases). The CDR3 runs 14 residues. Germline CDR1 and CDR2: SGHAT and FQNNGV. The CDR3 nucleotides read TGTGACAGTAACTTAGAGGTTGGGGACGAAAAACTGCTTTTT. It is translated as CDSNLEVGDEKLLF.

As to this clonotype: This may be a read error: a much more frequent sequence differs by one nucleotide. This rearrangement joins TRBV28 to TRBJ2-7; D is unclear. Germline V gene lookup returns CDR1 MDHEN and CDR2 SYDVKM. The CDR3 runs to 15 residues. CDR3 amino acids: CAISLSAATAYEQYF. The CDR3 DNA is TGTGCCATCAGTTTATCGGCCGCTACCGCCTACGAGCAGTACTTC. Together with reference TRBV28 and TRBJ2-7, the CDR3 gives the full variable domain: DVKVTQSSRYLVKRTGEKVFLECVQDMDHENMFWYRQDPGLGLRLIYFSYDVKMKEKGDIPEGYSVSREKKERFSLILESASTNQTSMYLCAISLSAATAYEQYFGPGTRLTVT.

This clonotype was seen once. The gene calls are TRBV11-2 and TRBJ1-6; D is ambiguous. The V and J ends lost 3 bases and 5 bases respectively, with 8 bases between them. Looked up from germline, CDR1 is SGHAT and CDR2 is FQNNGV. This CDR3 is built from 14 residues. CDR3 region: CASSFERNNSPLHF. CDR3 nucleotide sequence: TGTGCCAGCAGCTTTGAGAGGAATAATTCACCCCTCCACTTT. The whole variable domain, remainder taken from reference TRBV11-2 and TRBJ1-6, is EAGVAQSPRYKIIEKRQSVAFWCNPISGHATLYWYQQILGQGPKLLIQFQNNGVVDDSQLPKDRFSAERLKGVDSTLKIQPAKLEDSAVYLCASSFERNNSPLHFGNGTRLTVT.

In its sample, this clonotype was seen many times. This chain connects TRBV10-3 to TRBJ2-3, with D maybe TRBD2 (5 bases). Trimming cost V 3 bases and J 7 bases, with 11 bases left between them. CDR1 and CDR2 from the germline V gene are ENHRY and SYGVKD. The CDR3 contains 13 residues. The CDR3 protein is CAISDDGVYTQYF. Written as DNA, the CDR3 is TGTGCCATCAGTGATGACGGGGTGTATACGCAGTATTTT.

The CDR3 reads CASSQDHSGCYEQYF. The DNA for the CDR3 is TGCGCCAGCAGCCAAGATCACAGCGGGTGTTACGAGCAGTACTTC. The chain links TRBV4-1 to TRBJ2-7; possibly TRBD2 for D (6 bases). V was cut by 0 bases and J by 4 bases, with 13 bases left in between. The CDR3 totals 15 residues. The germline V gene encodes CDR1 MGHRA and CDR2 YSYEKL.

As regards this clonotype: Since a much larger clone is just one base distant, this may be a read error. The rearrangement joins TRBV10-3 to TRBJ2-5; 9 positions match TRBD1. The J segment lost 4 bases and the V segment lost 7 bases, leaving 7 bases of the junction unmatched. Germline CDR1 and CDR2: ENHRY and SYGVKD. CDR3 size: 14 residues. The CDR3 nucleotides read TGTGCCATCAAGGGACAGGGACCCCGAGAGACCCAGTACTTC. It encodes CAIKGQGPRETQYF.

The chain combines TRBV5-1 with TRBJ2-5; possibly TRBD2 for D (6 bases). The CDR3 has 13 residues. Trimming took 6 bases from V and 4 from J, leaving 13 bases between them. Germline values: CDR1 SGHRS, CDR2 YFSETQ. The CDR3 spells CASNERERETQYF. The CDR3 DNA sequence: TGCGCCAGCAATGAACGGGAGAGAGAGACCCAGTACTTC.

Comment on this clonotype: A much larger clone lies one base from this, so it may be a read error. The chain combines TRBV4-1 with TRBJ2-4; no definite D call. Trimming removed 0 bases from V and 1 base from J, with 19 bases in between. Germline CDR1 MGHRA, CDR2 YSYEKL. The CDR3 is 19 residues long. CDR3 bases: TGCGCCAGCAGCCAAGAGCCCCCTCAAAAGGAAGGGGCCAAAAACATTCAGTACTTC. Amino acids: CASSQEPPQKEGAKNIQYF.

The gene calls are TRBV11-2 and TRBJ2-3, with a tentative D call TRBD2 (5 bases). Germline V CDR1 and CDR2: SGHAT, FQNNGV. This CDR3 is 13 amino acids long. V was pared by 7 bases and J by 7 bases, with 15 bases between. Here the CDR3 DNA reads TGTGCCAGCACCCCGCTAGCAGAGAATACGCAGTATTTT. As protein: CASTPLAENTQYF. The variable domain in full, completed from reference TRBV11-2 and TRBJ2-3, reads EAGVAQSPRYKIIEKRQSVAFWCNPISGHATLYWYQQILGQGPKLLIQFQNNGVVDDSQLPKDRFSAERLKGVDSTLKIQPAKLEDSAVYLCASTPLAENTQYFGPGTRLTVL.

This clonotype has a count of ten or more. V is TRBV14 and J is TRBJ1-5; D not certain. V lost 3 bases to trimming and J lost 6 bases, with 9 bases between them. This CDR3 is built from 13 residues. The germline V gene encodes CDR1 SGHDN and CDR2 FVKESK. The CDR3 region is CASSQGRSQPQHF. CDR3 bases: TGTGCCAGCAGCCAGGGTCGGAGTCAGCCCCAGCATTTT.

DNA for the CDR3: TGTGCCAACAGACTAACGGCGGCAGGAGACACCATATATTTT. As protein: CANRLTAAGDTIYF. The chain joins TRBV6-5 to TRBJ1-3; no definite D call. Germline V lookup: CDR1 MNHEY, CDR2 SVGAGI. This CDR3 comprises 14 residues. V gave up 10 bases and J gave up 8 bases, with 21 bases separating them.

The table lists this clonotype with a few counts. The rearrangement joins TRBV20-1 to TRBJ2-1; the match to TRBD2 covers 7 bases. V was clipped by 3 bases and J by 4 bases; unmatched bases: 6. Germline V gives CDR1 DFQATT, CDR2 SNEGSKA (reference sequence). CDR3 size: 14 residues. CDR3 sequence: CSASSSGLYNEQFF. The CDR3 nucleotides read TGCAGTGCTAGTAGTAGCGGGTTATACAATGAGCAGTTCTTC.

This chain joins TRBV13 and TRBJ2-5; no firm D call. This CDR3 is 11 amino acids long. Germline V gene data show CDR1 as PRHDT and CDR2 as FYEKMQ (reference sequence). V lost 8 bases, J lost 5 bases, and 9 bases lay in between. The CDR3 reads CASRRVETQYF. DNA for the CDR3: TGTGCCAGCCGCCGTGTGGAGACCCAGTACTTC. Combining the CDR3 with reference TRBV13 and TRBJ2-5 gives the whole variable domain AAGVIQSPRHLIKEKRETATLKCYPIPRHDTVYWYQQGPGQDPQFLISFYEKMQSDKGSIPDRFSAQQFSDYHSELNMSSLELGDSALYFCASRRVETQYFGPGTRLLVL.

Comment on this clonotype: This CDR3 fails to terminate in the conserved phenylalanine or tryptophan, so it likely reflects a read error. The CDR3 loop reads CTGTLEYGDYEQYS. As DNA, the CDR3 is TGTACCGGCACCCTAGAGTACGGGGACTACGAGCAGTACTCC. The V call is TRBV11-2, the J call TRBJ2-7; weak D call: TRBD2 (5 bases). The CDR3 loop spans 14 amino acids. Germline V lookup: CDR1 SGHAT, CDR2 FQNNGV.

As concerns this clonotype: Its ends do not fully match the called genes, so a read error is possible. The V call is TRBV11-2, the J call TRBJ2-1, with TRBD2 matching 7 bases. CDR3 length: 15 amino acids. CDR1 is SGHAT and CDR2 is FQNNGV in the germline V gene. CDR3 loop: CASSLTSGTGNEQFF. The CDR3 nucleotides are TGCGCCAGCAGCTTAACCAGCGGGACGGGTAATGAGCAGTTCTTC.

As concerns this clonotype: The junction differs from germline at one of its ends, possibly a read error. The chain links TRBV7-9 to TRBJ1-5, with D uncertain. The CDR3 covers 14 residues. Per germline, CDR1 SEHNR and CDR2 FQNEAQ (reference sequence). DNA of the CDR3: TGTACCAGCAGCTTAATGGGCCTTAATCAGCCCCAGCATTTT. Translated, it gives CTSSLMGLNQPQHF.

This clonotype was counted a single time. The V and J genes are TRBV11-2 and TRBJ2-3, with D possibly matching TRBD2 (5 bases). The germline V gene encodes CDR1 SGHAT and CDR2 FQNNGV. The CDR3 sequence is 13 residues long. With 5 bases removed from V and 14 bases from J, the gap between germline ends came to 20 bases. The CDR3 loop is CASSPLADDTVYF. The CDR3 bases are TGTGCCAGCAGCCCGCTAGCAGACGATACAGTGTATTTT.

For this clonotype: The germline gene is not matched at one end of the junction; a read error may be the cause. The chain links TRBV11-2 to TRBJ2-1; 7 bases align to TRBD2. Germline V gene lookup returns CDR1 SGHAT and CDR2 FQNNGV. This CDR3 has 15 amino acids. The DNA for the CDR3 is TGTGCCAGCAGCTTAGTCGGACTAGGAGTCGATGAGCAGATCTTC. Its translation: CASSLVGLGVDEQIF.

A word on this clonotype: A junction end diverges from the germline sequence, so it may reflect a read error. The chain joins TRBV10-3 to TRBJ2-7; 9 positions match TRBD1. Per the germline V gene, CDR1 is ENHRY and CDR2 is SYGVKD. The length of the CDR3 is 14 residues. For the CDR3, the DNA is TGTGCCATCAGTGAGGGACAGGGGTCCTACAAGCAGTATTTC. Amino acid sequence: CAISEGQGSYKQYF.

A word on this clonotype: At one end the junction does not follow the germline gene, possibly because of a read error. V is TRBV4-1 and J is TRBJ1-4; perhaps TRBD1 as D (6 bases). CDR1 is MGHRA and CDR2 is YSYEKL in the germline V gene. CDR3 length: 13 amino acids. CDR3 DNA: TGCGCCAGCTCTGGTCGGGGGGCAGGGAAACTGTTTTTC. This gives the protein CASSGRGAGKLFF.

This sequence joins TRBV7-9 and TRBJ1-2, with D possibly TRBD1 on 6 matching bases. CDR3 length: 14 residues. Trimming stripped 1 base from V and 8 bases from J, with 14 bases between. From germline, CDR1 is SEHNR and CDR2 FQNEAQ (reference sequence). The CDR3 spells CASSLGDKRGGYTF. The CDR3 DNA reads TGTGCCAGCAGCTTAGGGGACAAGAGGGGCGGCTACACCTTC.

As for this clonotype: A read error may explain this, as a much larger clone is one base away. The chain links TRBV7-8 to TRBJ1-6, with D unclear. Germline V CDR1 and CDR2: SGHVS, FQNEAQ. The CDR3 sequence is 14 residues long. V was cut by 4 bases and J by 7 bases, with 11 bases left in between. CDR3 sequence reads: CASSWATGNSPLHF. The CDR3 DNA follows: TGTGCCAGCAGCTGGGCGACGGGCAATTCACCCCTCCACTTT.

In the case of this clonotype: At one boundary the junction diverges from the germline segment, which might be a read error. The chain combines TRBV5-4 with TRBJ2-1; weak D call: TRBD2 (6 bases). The germline V gene encodes CDR1 SGHNT and CDR2 YYREEE (reference sequence). The CDR3 is 15 residues long. For the CDR3, the DNA is TGTGCCAGCAGCGATCGACTAGTGGGGTACATTGAGCGGTTCTTC. As protein: CASSDRLVGYIERFF.

On this clonotype itself: A much bigger clone sits one base away, suggesting this may be a read error. The V gene is TRBV12-3 or TRBV12-4, the J gene TRBJ1-5; D perhaps matches TRBD1 (6 bases). The CDR3 loop spans 13 amino acids. CDR3: CAISRDKNQPQHF. CDR3 coding DNA: TGTGCCATCAGTAGGGACAAGAATCAGCCCCAGCATTTT.